Listed below are T cell receptor beta chains from one sample, sequenced in a study of control samples from healthy donors and cancer patients. The data were produced by immunoSEQ multiplex PCR, yet TCRdb's version contains in-frame clones alone and is incomplete. The repertoire consists of 190,000 or so clones, with 80% to 95% occurring once and the leading ten covering around 1.6%. Sequenced input: blood. The receptors were sampled from a man between 18 and 35 years old in good health. Both conserved end residues are part of each CDR3. A D gene is named only where the DNA matches it firmly. Clone size appears in some rows only: once, few, many, or a class for an expanded clone.

clone_size j_call d_call v_call cdr3_nt cdr3_aa
. TRBJ2-1 TRBD2 TRBV5-1 TGCGCCAGCAGCTTGTTTCCAACTAGCGGGGGAGCCCCAGACCGCTACAATGAGCAGTTCTTC CASSLFPTSGGAPDRYNEQFF
. TRBJ1-2 . TRBV5-8 TGTGCCAGCAGCCTACGTTATGGCTACACCTTC CASSLRYGYTF
. TRBJ1-2 . TRBV6-6 TGTGCCAGCAGTTACTTACTCGGGGGGAGCAACTATGGCTACACCTTC CASSYLLGGSNYGYTF
. TRBJ1-1 . TRBV30 TGTGCCTGGAGTCCGACGTTAGACCCTGGCACTGAAGCTTTCTTT CAWSPTLDPGTEAFF
. TRBJ2-1 TRBD2 TRBV19 TGTGCCAGTAGTAGGAGCGGGGGGGCGTACAATGAGCAGTTCTTC CASSRSGGAYNEQFF
. TRBJ2-7 . TRBV7-8 TGTGCCAGCAGCGGTCTACAGGGACGCTACGAGCAGTACTTC CASSGLQGRYEQYF
. TRBJ2-7 . TRBV5-4 TGTGCCAGCACCCTCGGGGAGGGGGCAGGGGACGAGCAGTACTTC CASTLGEGAGDEQYF
. TRBJ2-1 . TRBV19 TGTGCCAGTAGTATGGCCAGGCAGGATCACAATGAGCAGTTCTTC CASSMARQDHNEQFF
. TRBJ1-1 TRBD1 TRBV14 TGTGCCAGCAGCCAAGATTGGGGACAGGCTAACACTGAAGCTTTCTTT CASSQDWGQANTEAFF
. TRBJ2-7 TRBD1 TRBV6-1 TGTGCCAGCAGTGAAATTAGGACAGGGCCCTACGAGCAGTACTTC CASSEIRTGPYEQYF
. TRBJ1-1 . TRBV12-3/TRBV12-4 TGTGCCACTTCCTTGATGAACACTAAAGCTTTCTTT CATSLMNTKAFF
. TRBJ2-1 . TRBV27 TGTGCCAGCGGGGACGTCTACTCCTACAATGAGCAGTTCTTC CASGDVYSYNEQFF
. TRBJ1-4 TRBD1 TRBV30 TGTGCCTGGTCCAGGGGGCAAGATGAAAAACTGTTTTTT CAWSRGQDEKLFF
. TRBJ2-7 . TRBV3-1/TRBV3-2 TGTGCCAGCAGCCAATTACAAGGCGAGCAGTACTTC CASSQLQGEQYF
. TRBJ2-1 . TRBV27 TGTGCCAGCAGTTTTGGGGGCCAGTTGAATGAGCAGTTCTTC CASSFGGQLNEQFF
. TRBJ2-6 . TRBV19 TGTGCCAGTAGTAAGGGCAGGGGAGGGGCTGGGGCCAACGTCCTGACTTTC CASSKGRGGAGANVLTF
. TRBJ2-3 TRBD2 TRBV6-1 TGTGCCAGCAGTGAAAAGGATAGCGGGGATTATGCTGCTTACACAGATACGCAGTATTTT CASSEKDSGDYAAYTDTQYF
. TRBJ2-7 . TRBV5-5 TGTGCCAGCAGCCCATTCGGGGGATTGGGCTCCTACGAGCAGTACTTC CASSPFGGLGSYEQYF
. TRBJ1-4 TRBD1 TRBV2 TGTGCCAGCACCCCCGGGACAGTGTCAACTAATGAAAAACTGTTTTTT CASTPGTVSTNEKLFF
. TRBJ2-3 TRBD1 TRBV9 TGTGCCAGCAGCGCCCTACTCTTGGGACAGGGTGATACGCAGTATTTT CASSALLLGQGDTQYF
. TRBJ1-5 . TRBV27 TGTGCCAGCAGAGACAGGTTAAATCAGCCCCAGCATTTT CASRDRLNQPQHF
. TRBJ1-2 . TRBV6-5 TGTGCCAGCAGTTCTCTCCCGGGCAGTAGCTATGGCTACACCTTC CASSSLPGSSYGYTF
. TRBJ1-4 TRBD1 TRBV2 TGTGCCAGCAGGTTCGGGACAGCTAATGAAAAACTGTTTTTT CASRFGTANEKLFF
. TRBJ1-6 TRBD1 TRBV24-1 TGTGCCACCAGCCTCATTAGGGTGGGGGACAGCTCCTATAATTCACCCCTCCACTTT CATSLIRVGDSSYNSPLHF
. TRBJ1-1 . TRBV28 TGTGCCAGCAGTCCTTCTAAGGGGGTTAAGAACACTGAAGCTTTCTTT CASSPSKGVKNTEAFF
. TRBJ2-7 . TRBV9 TGTGCCAGCAGCGTAGGAAGCCAGAGCTCCTACGAGCAGTACTTC CASSVGSQSSYEQYF
. TRBJ2-5 TRBD2 TRBV5-1 TGCGCCAGCAGCCCGGGGGGGGGCAGGAAAGAGACCCAGTACTTC CASSPGGGRKETQYF
. TRBJ1-5 . TRBV18 TGTGCCAGCTCACCACAGGGTTTGGATCAGCCCCAGCATTTT CASSPQGLDQPQHF
. TRBJ1-2 . TRBV11-2 TGTGCCAGCAGCTTAGATTACGGAATCGGCTACACCTTC CASSLDYGIGYTF
. TRBJ2-7 TRBD1 TRBV2 TGTGCCAGCAGGCCCACGGGACAGAACTACGAGCAGTACTTC CASRPTGQNYEQYF
. TRBJ2-3 . TRBV6-1 TGTGCCAGCAGTGAAGGTTCAGGATTAACCACAGATACGCAGTATTTT CASSEGSGLTTDTQYF
once TRBJ1-4 . TRBV3-1/TRBV3-2 TGTGCCAGCAGCCAAAGGGTAGAAAACGAAAAACTGTTTTTT CASSQRVENEKLFF
. TRBJ2-7 . TRBV12-3/TRBV12-4 TGTGCCAGCAGTTTAATAGGGGAACGGGAGCAGTACTTC CASSLIGEREQYF